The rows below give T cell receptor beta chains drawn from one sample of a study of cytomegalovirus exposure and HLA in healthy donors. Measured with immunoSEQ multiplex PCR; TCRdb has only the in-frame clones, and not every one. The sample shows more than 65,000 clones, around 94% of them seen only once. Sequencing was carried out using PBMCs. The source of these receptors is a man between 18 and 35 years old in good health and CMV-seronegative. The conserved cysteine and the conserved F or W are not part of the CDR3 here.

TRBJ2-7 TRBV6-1 ASRRPGQLAYEQY
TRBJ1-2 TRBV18 ASSPPSGQGIYGYT
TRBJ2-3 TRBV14 ASSQGRVWATDTQY
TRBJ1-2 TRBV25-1 ASKQGNYGYT
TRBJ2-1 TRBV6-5 ASSKLAGRYNEQF
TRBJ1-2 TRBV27 ASSFHSGQLMRGYT
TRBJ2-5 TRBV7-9 ASSARLAGEQETQY
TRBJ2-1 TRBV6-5 ASSPGTGLHNEQF
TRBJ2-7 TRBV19 ASSPHRGPPYEQY
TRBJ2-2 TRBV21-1 ASSKDGDYTGELF
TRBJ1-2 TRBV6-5 ASSPTGDGYT
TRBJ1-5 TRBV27 ASSLVGQGNQPQH
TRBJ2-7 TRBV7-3 ASSLGGLAGGEQY
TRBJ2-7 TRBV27 ASSLSPDSTYEQY
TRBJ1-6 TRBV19 ASSISGTYNSPLH
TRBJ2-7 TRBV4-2 ASSQGLAGPSSYEQY
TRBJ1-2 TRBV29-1 SVEGPGGYGYT
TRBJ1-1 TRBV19 ASSIRDSSTRAF
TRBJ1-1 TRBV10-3 ATQRTDIMNTEAF
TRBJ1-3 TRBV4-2 ASSQPGRTAGNTIY
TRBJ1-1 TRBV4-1 ASSQPGQTTEAF
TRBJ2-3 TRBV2 ASSEYPTSGRGTDTQY
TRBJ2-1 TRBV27 ASSLSWGGVYNEQF
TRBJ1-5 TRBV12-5 ASGLIDRKNQPQH
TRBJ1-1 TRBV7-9 ASSPGWANTEAF
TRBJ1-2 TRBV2 ASSFLQGDYGYT
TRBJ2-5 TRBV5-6 ASSPGWSGGLLETQY
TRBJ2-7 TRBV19 ASSIYSTGGAYEQY
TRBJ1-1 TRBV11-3 ASSPFWREGTEAF
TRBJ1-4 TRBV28 ASSLPGGQGNEKLF
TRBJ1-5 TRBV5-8 ASSSGTGHINQPQH
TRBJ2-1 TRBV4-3 ASSLNNGKQF
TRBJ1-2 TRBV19 ASSGGAFSASNGYT
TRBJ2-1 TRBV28 ASSFPTDNEQF
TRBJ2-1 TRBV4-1 ASSQGSRSSYNEQF
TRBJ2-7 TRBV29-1 SASGGISYEQY
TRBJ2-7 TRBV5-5 ASSQTAYEQY
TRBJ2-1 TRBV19 ASSIGTSGSRDEQF
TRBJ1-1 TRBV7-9 ASSLQRNTEAF
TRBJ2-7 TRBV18 ASSPADRVSSYEQY
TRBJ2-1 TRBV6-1 ASSEGQGGYNEQF